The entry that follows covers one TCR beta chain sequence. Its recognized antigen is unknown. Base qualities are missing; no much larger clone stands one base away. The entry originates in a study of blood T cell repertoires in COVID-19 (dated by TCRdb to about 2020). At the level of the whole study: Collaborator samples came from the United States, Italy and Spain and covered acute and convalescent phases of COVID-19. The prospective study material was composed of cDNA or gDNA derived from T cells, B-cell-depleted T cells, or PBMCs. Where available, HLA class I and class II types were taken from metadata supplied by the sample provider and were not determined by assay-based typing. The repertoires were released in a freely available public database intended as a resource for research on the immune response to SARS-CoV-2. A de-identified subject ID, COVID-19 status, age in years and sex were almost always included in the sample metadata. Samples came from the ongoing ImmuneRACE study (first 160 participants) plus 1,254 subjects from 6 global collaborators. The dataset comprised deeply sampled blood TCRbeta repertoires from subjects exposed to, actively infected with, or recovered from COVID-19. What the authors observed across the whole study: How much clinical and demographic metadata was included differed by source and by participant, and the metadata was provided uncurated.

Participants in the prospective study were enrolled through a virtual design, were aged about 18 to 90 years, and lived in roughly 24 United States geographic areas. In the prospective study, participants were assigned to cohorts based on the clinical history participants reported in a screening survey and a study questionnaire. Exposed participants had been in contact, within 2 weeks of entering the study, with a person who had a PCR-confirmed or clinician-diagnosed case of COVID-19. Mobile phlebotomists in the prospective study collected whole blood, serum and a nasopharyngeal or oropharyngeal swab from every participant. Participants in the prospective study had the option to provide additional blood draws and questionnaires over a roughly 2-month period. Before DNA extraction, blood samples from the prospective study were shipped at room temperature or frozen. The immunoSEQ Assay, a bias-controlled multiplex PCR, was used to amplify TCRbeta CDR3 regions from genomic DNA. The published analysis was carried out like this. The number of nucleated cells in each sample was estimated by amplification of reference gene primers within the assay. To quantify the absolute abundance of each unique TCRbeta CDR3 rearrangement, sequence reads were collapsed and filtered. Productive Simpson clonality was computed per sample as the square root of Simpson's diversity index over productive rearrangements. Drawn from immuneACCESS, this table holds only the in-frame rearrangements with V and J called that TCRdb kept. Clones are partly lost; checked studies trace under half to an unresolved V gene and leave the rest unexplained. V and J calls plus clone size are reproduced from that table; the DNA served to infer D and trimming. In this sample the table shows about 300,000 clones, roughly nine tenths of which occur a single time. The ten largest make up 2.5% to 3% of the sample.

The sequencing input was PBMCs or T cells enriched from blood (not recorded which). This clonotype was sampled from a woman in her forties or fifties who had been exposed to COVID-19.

CDR3 reads: CASSLYSGNSPLHF. The nucleotide sequence reads as follows: TGCGCCAGCAGCTTGTATTCAGGGAACTCACCCCTCCACTTT. The sequence links TRBV5-1 to TRBJ1-6; a tentative D call is TRBD1 (5 bases match). CDR1 and CDR2, looked up from the germline V gene, are SGHRS and YFSETQ. Deletion took 1 base off V and 10 bases off J, with a span of 12 bases between the germline ends. The CDR3 numbers 14 residues from cysteine through phenylalanine. Kept here is only the CDR3 DNA, which spans 42 bases and is read in frame from base 1.